A single sample is the source of the 3 T cell receptor beta chains below, sequenced in a study of T cells after yellow fever vaccination. TCRdb re-called the 5' RACE reads with MiXCR, one entry per CDR3 protein. The top ten clones hold 1% to 1.2% of a sample with about 210,000 distinct CDR3 sequences, 5.5% to 8.5% of them seen once. This specimen consisted of CD4+ T cells sorted from PBMCs, obtained on the day of the yellow fever booster vaccination. The receptor set was obtained from a young man who received the YFV17D yellow fever vaccine.

V and J are TRBV7-9 and TRBJ1-4; tentative D call: TRBD1 (5 bases). Trimming removed 4 bases at V and 7 bases at J, with 16 bases between. CDR3 size: 15 residues. The V gene's germline CDR1 is SEHNR and CDR2 FQNEAQ (reference sequence). CDR3 coding DNA: TGTGCCAGCAGCTCAGGAGGGAGCGGGGCTGAAAAACTGTTTTTT. It codes for CASSSGGSGAEKLFF.

This clonotype was observed a few times. The genes are TRBV20-1 and TRBJ1-5; TRBD1 might be the D (5 bases). Between the trimmed V and J ends, which lost 3 bases and 6 bases, there was a span of 15 bases. Germline values: CDR1 DFQATT, CDR2 SNEGSKA (reference sequence). The CDR3 totals 14 residues. The CDR3 region is CSASQRARGQPQHF. For the CDR3, the DNA is TGCAGTGCTAGTCAGAGGGCGAGGGGTCAGCCCCAGCATTTT.

This clonotype was counted a single time. A much larger clone sits a single nucleotide away, making a read error possible. The gene calls are TRBV5-1 and TRBJ2-5; 7 bases are shared with TRBD2. With V trimmed by 7 bases and J by 2 bases, 8 bases remained unmatched. Germline V gene lookup returns CDR1 SGHRS and CDR2 YFSETQ. CDR3 length equals 14 residues. The CDR3 DNA is TGCGCCAGCTGTTCTGGGACTATTCAAGAGACCCAGTACTTC. Protein: CASCSGTIQETQYF.